The 6 T cell receptor beta chains below all came from one sample that was sequenced in a study of cytomegalovirus exposure and HLA in healthy donors. PCR was performed using 60 Vbeta and 13 Jbeta primers. The assay was immunoSEQ multiplex PCR, and TCRdb's table has in-frame clones only and misses some. The profile shows roughly 190,000 clones, roughly 82% of them singletons. The sample was PBMCs. The origin of the receptors is a woman aged 45-65 years in good health and CMV-seropositive.

This rearrangement joins TRBV6-5 to TRBJ1-1, with 8 bases aligning to TRBD1. CDR1 is MNHEY, CDR2 SVGAGI, per germline. Trimming removed 2 bases from V and 5 bases from J; junction bases left unmatched: 4. The CDR3 is 14 amino acids. This CDR3 is CASSYADRATEAFF. In nucleotides, the CDR3 is TGTGCCAGCAGTTACGCGGACAGGGCAACTGAAGCTTTCTTT.

This clone showed up just a few times. V usage is TRBV5-6 and J usage is TRBJ1-2; 7 bases match TRBD1. CDR3 size: 14 residues. Trimming took 0 bases from V and 4 from J; bases not matched to a gene: 3. The germline V gene has CDR1 SGHDT and CDR2 YYEEEE. The CDR3 DNA sequence: TGTGCCAGCAGCTTGGATCCAGGGGGCTATGGCTACACCTTC. Translating gives CASSLDPGGYGYTF.

The chain links TRBV6-6 to TRBJ2-7; D unresolved. CDR3 length equals 13 residues. V was cut by 0 bases and J by 3 bases, with 6 bases left in between. Germline values: CDR1 MNHNY, CDR2 SVGAGI (reference sequence). CDR3 amino acids: CASSYSVNYEQYF. The CDR3 bases are TGTGCCAGCAGTTACTCCGTAAACTACGAGCAGTACTTC.

This CDR3 reads CASSPGTGTEAFF. In DNA form, the CDR3 reads TGTGCCAGCTCGCCAGGGACAGGCACTGAAGCTTTCTTT. The chain uses TRBV18 and TRBJ1-1; 8 bases map to TRBD1. The CDR3 contains 13 residues. Germline assignment: CDR1 KGHSH and CDR2 LQKENI. V gave up 6 bases and J gave up 4 bases; unmatched junction bases: 4.

The V call is TRBV7-2, the J call TRBJ1-1; weak D call: TRBD1 (6 bases). Trimming removed 5 bases from V and 4 bases from J, with 17 bases in between. Looked up from germline, CDR1 is SGHTA and CDR2 is FQGNSA. The CDR3 consists of 15 residues. For the CDR3, the DNA is TGTGCCAGCAGCCCTGAACGGGGGGCGAGCACTGAAGCTTTCTTT. This sequence encodes CASSPERGASTEAFF.

The chain recombines TRBV19 with TRBJ1-1, with D uncertain. Germline V CDR1 and CDR2: LNHDA, SQIVND (reference sequence). The CDR3 length is 15 residues. V lost 2 bases and J 4 bases, leaving 14 bases between the germline ends. CDR3 DNA sequence: TGTGCCAGTAGTATACCTGGCGGGAGCGGCACTGAAGCTTTCTTT. This translates into CASSIPGGSGTEAFF.